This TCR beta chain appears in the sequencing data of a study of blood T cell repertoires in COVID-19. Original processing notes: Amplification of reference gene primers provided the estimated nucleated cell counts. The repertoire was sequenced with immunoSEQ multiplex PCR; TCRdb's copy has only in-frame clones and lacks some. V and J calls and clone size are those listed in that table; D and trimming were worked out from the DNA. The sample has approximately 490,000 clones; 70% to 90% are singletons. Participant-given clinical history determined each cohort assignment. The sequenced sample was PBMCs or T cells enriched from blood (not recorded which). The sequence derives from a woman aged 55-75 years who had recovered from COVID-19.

CDR3 bases: TGTGCCTGGAGTGTTCGGGGTCTAAGTAGTGAAAAACTGTTTTTT. This sequence encodes CAWSVRGLSSEKLFF. The chain links TRBV30 to TRBJ1-4; D unresolved. Germline lookup yields CDR1 GTSNPN and CDR2 SVGIG (reference sequence). The V gene lost 0 bases and the J gene lost 7 bases, with 15 bases spanning the gap. The CDR3 covers 15 residues.